The present T cell receptor (beta chain) was sequenced within a study of shared clonotypes between healthy human individuals. Overall study: A couple of women and a few men aged 18 to 49 served as donors.

The CDR3 has 15 residues. Germline CDR1 reads GTSNPN; CDR2 reads SVGIG (reference sequence). The V gene lost 3 bases and the J gene lost 0 bases, with 14 bases spanning the gap. TCRdb keeps only in-frame clones here, not all; method: immunoSEQ multiplex PCR. The sample consists of 450,000 to 600,000 clones, roughly 85% of them appearing once. Sequencing was performed on PBMCs. This TCR was sampled from a woman between 35 and 50 years old in good health. Some clones in this sample may be carry-over from other donors' samples. The rearrangement uses TRBV30 and TRBJ2-5; D is undetermined. CDR3 sequence (DNA): TGTGCCTGGAGGGGCAGACTGGAGTACCAAGAGACCCAGTACTTC. It encodes CAWRGRLEYQETQYF. The variable domain in full, completed from reference TRBV30 and TRBJ2-5, reads SQTIHQWPATLVQPVGSPLSLECTVEGTSNPNLYWYRQAAGRGLQLLFYSVGIGQISSEVPQNLSASRPQDRQFILSSKKLLLSDSGFYLCAWRGRLEYQETQYFGPGTRLLVL.